This entry lists 25 T cell receptor beta chains sequenced from one sample in a study of blood T cells in healthy people across ages. PCR was performed a second time for about 6 to 11 cycles using a sample-barcoded 5' primer and a J-beta primer mix. TCRdb fed the 5' RACE reads into MiXCR, producing one record per CDR3 protein. Of some 860,000 distinct CDR3 sequences listed, just over 55% are singletons. The sequenced sample was blood. These receptors came from a man in his forties in good health.

The rearrangement links TRBV28 to TRBJ2-1, with D tentatively TRBD1 (6 bases). Germline V gene sequence: CDR1 MDHEN, CDR2 SYDVKM. This CDR3 is 14 amino acids long. V lost 6 bases, J lost 7 bases, and 16 bases lay in between. The CDR3 protein is CASRRDGTGNEQFF. DNA of the CDR3: TGTGCCAGCAGACGGGACGGTACAGGGAATGAGCAGTTCTTC.

The chain employs TRBV27 and TRBJ1-5; 8 bases align to TRBD1. After removal of 3 bases from V and 3 bases from J, the junction contained 16 bases not matched to a gene. The CDR3 runs to 19 residues. CDR1 and CDR2 from the germline V gene are MNHEY and SMNVEV (reference sequence). The CDR3 nucleotides are TGTGCCAGCAGTTTTCTGGGCAGGGGGCATCTTCTCGACAATCAGCCCCAGCATTTT. Amino acids: CASSFLGRGHLLDNQPQHF.

The rearrangement uses TRBV20-1 and TRBJ1-1; TRBD1 is a possible D gene (6 bases). Trimming took 3 bases from V and 0 from J, leaving 14 bases between them. Germline CDR1 DFQATT, CDR2 SNEGSKA (reference sequence). The CDR3 extends over 15 amino acids. CDR3 region: CSARSQGWMNTEAFF. The CDR3 DNA is TGCAGTGCTAGGTCGCAGGGGTGGATGAACACTGAAGCTTTCTTT.

Many counts were recorded for this clonotype. This chain joins TRBV12-3 or TRBV12-4 and TRBJ2-1; D remains ambiguous. The CDR3 length is 12 residues. Trimming removed 4 bases at V and 7 bases at J, with 8 bases between. The CDR3 DNA follows: TGTGCCAGCAGTTGGCTGAGTAATGAGCAGTTCTTC. Translation: CASSWLSNEQFF.

The gene calls are TRBV14 and TRBJ2-1; tentatively, D is TRBD2 (5 bases). Germline V lookup: CDR1 SGHDN, CDR2 FVKESK. Trimming shortened V by 1 base and J by 5 bases, and 12 bases separated the two germline ends. The CDR3 loop spans 15 amino acids. The CDR3 protein is CASSQVGSRDNEQFF. The CDR3 nucleotides read TGTGCCAGCAGCCAAGTAGGGAGTAGGGACAATGAGCAGTTCTTC.

The chain couples TRBV6-2 or TRBV6-3 to TRBJ2-4; the match to TRBD1 covers 7 bases. The DNA end lines up better with TRBJ2-5; the J call may be wrong. Germline V gene lookup returns CDR1 MNHEY and CDR2 SVGEGT. CDR3 size: 15 residues. CDR3 region: CASSYIGQDQETQYF. For the CDR3, the DNA is TGTGCCAGCAGTTACATCGGACAGGATCAAGAGACCCAGTACTTC.

This clonotype was seen a few times. The rearrangement links TRBV5-1 to TRBJ2-2; 10 bases map to TRBD1. This CDR3 comprises 17 residues. The germline V gene has CDR1 SGHRS and CDR2 YFSETQ. Trimming at V came to 0 bases and at J to 5 bases, leaving 7 bases not matched to a gene. CDR3 DNA sequence: TGCGCCAGCAGCTTGGTCGGGACAGGGGAAGGTACCGGGGAGCTGTTTTTT. The encoded protein is CASSLVGTGEGTGELFF.

V gene TRBV2 combines with J gene TRBJ2-2; TRBD2 agrees at 9 bases. Germline V gene lookup returns CDR1 SNHLY and CDR2 FYNNEI. Germline trimming cut 2 bases from V and 7 bases from J; bases unmatched to any gene: 8. CDR3 length: 16 residues. This CDR3 reads CASSEWSSGDNGELFF. The CDR3 region has the DNA TGTGCCAGCAGTGAATGGTCTAGCGGGGATAACGGGGAGCTGTTTTTT. Based on the CDR3 plus reference TRBV2 and TRBJ2-2, the full variable domain is EPEVTQTPSHQVTQMGQEVILRCVPISNHLYFYWYRQILGQKVEFLVSFYNNEISEKSEIFDDQFSVERPDGSNFTLKIRSTKLEDSAMYFCASSEWSSGDNGELFFGEGSRLTVL.

This chain joins TRBV12-3 or TRBV12-4 and TRBJ2-5; D could derive from TRBD1 or TRBD2 (5 bases each). The J call may be faulty, since TRBJ2-1 better matches the DNA end. This CDR3 comprises 15 residues. The CDR3, as DNA: TGTGCCAGCAGTTTAGGCGCAGGGTCTGGGGAGACCCAGTTCTTC. It is translated as CASSLGAGSGETQFF.

This clonotype has more than one count but fewer than ten. This CDR3 is CATSRDWFGGLAGGPVGNEQFF. DNA for the CDR3: TGTGCCACCAGCAGAGATTGGTTTGGGGGACTAGCGGGAGGGCCGGTCGGCAATGAGCAGTTCTTC. The rearrangement joins TRBV15 to TRBJ2-1; 16 bases agree with TRBD2. Germline loops: CDR1 LNHNV, CDR2 YYDKDF (reference sequence). Losses at the gene ends were 0 bases for V and 6 bases for J; bases not matched to a gene: 17. The CDR3 contains 22 residues. The variable domain in full, completed from reference TRBV15 and TRBJ2-1, reads DAMVIQNPRYQVTQFGKPVTLSCSQTLNHNVMYWYQQKSSQAPKLLFHYYDKDFNNEADTPDNFQSRRPNTSFCFLDIRSPGLGDTAMYLCATSRDWFGGLAGGPVGNEQFFGPGTRLTVL.

This sequence joins TRBV7-3 and TRBJ2-3; 9 bases map to TRBD1. This CDR3 is built from 15 residues. Germline values: CDR1 SGHTA, CDR2 FQGTGA. V trimming: 3 bases; J trimming: 5 bases; junction bases outside the gene matches: 6. CDR3 nucleotide sequence: TGTGCCAGCAGCTTGGGACAGGGAGGTGGAGATACGCAGTATTTT. Its translation is CASSLGQGGGDTQYF. The full variable domain, in which reference TRBV7-3 and TRBJ2-3 provide the parts outside the CDR3, is GAGVSQTPSNKVTEKGKYVELRCDPISGHTALYWYRQSLGQGPEFLIYFQGTGAADDSGLPNDRFFAVRPEGSVSTLKIQRTERGDSAVYLCASSLGQGGGDTQYFGPGTRLTVL.

This chain connects TRBV12-1 to TRBJ2-7. TRBV12-1 is recorded as a pseudogene. CDR3 size: 14 residues. As DNA, the CDR3 is TGTGCCAGCAGCCGAGAGAAAATCTCCTACGAGCAGTACTTC. Amino acid sequence: CASSREKISYEQYF.

The J gene is TRBJ2-7, the V gene TRBV28; 9 bases line up with TRBD2. V lost 6 bases, J lost 5 bases, and 8 bases stayed unmatched. Germline assignment: CDR1 MDHEN and CDR2 SYDVKM. The CDR3 loop spans 14 amino acids. The CDR3 loop is CASSYSGSLHEQYF. CDR3 bases: TGTGCCAGCAGCTATAGCGGGAGCCTACACGAGCAGTACTTC.

The chain combines TRBV12-3 or TRBV12-4 with TRBJ1-2; the D is unclear. V was clipped by 2 bases and J by 7 bases, with 14 bases between them. The length of the CDR3 is 14 residues. This CDR3 reads CASSLRGDFGGYTF. Here the CDR3 DNA reads TGTGCCAGCAGTTTACGGGGAGACTTCGGTGGCTACACCTTC.

This clonotype has only a few counts. The V gene is TRBV6-2 or TRBV6-3, the J gene TRBJ2-3; the D is unclear. V was shortened by 2 bases and J by 7 bases, with 13 bases between the two germline ends. CDR3 length: 14 amino acids. CDR1 and CDR2 (germline): MNHEY, SVGEGT. The CDR3 bases are TGTGCCAGCAGTTACCCCGACTCTGCGAATACGCAGTATTTT. This encodes CASSYPDSANTQYF.

The J gene is TRBJ2-1, the V gene TRBV20-1; D unresolved. The CDR3 runs 15 residues. Germline V gene lookup returns CDR1 DFQATT and CDR2 SNEGSKA (reference sequence). Deletions cut 3 bases from V and 3 bases from J, with 15 bases between. The CDR3 sequence is CSARELEPYYNEQFF. The CDR3, as DNA: TGCAGTGCTAGGGAGCTTGAGCCCTACTACAATGAGCAGTTCTTC.

This chain uses TRBV28 with TRBJ2-7; TRBD1 agrees at 10 bases. V lost 6 bases to trimming and J lost 4 bases; unmatched junction nucleotides: 6. Germline V gives CDR1 MDHEN, CDR2 SYDVKM. CDR3 size: 14 residues. The DNA for the CDR3 is TGTGCCAGCAGGGGACAGGGGAGGGAATACGAGCAGTACTTC. Translated: CASRGQGREYEQYF.

This chain links TRBV24-1 with TRBJ2-3; D possibly corresponds to TRBD2 (6 bases). The germline V gene encodes CDR1 KGHDR and CDR2 SFDVKD. The germline V and J ends were trimmed by 9 bases and 2 bases, with 11 bases remaining between them. CDR3 length equals 13 residues. CDR3 region: CATRGLLTDTQYF. In nucleotides, the CDR3 is TGTGCCACCCGCGGACTACTCACAGATACGCAGTATTTT.

As concerns this clonotype: An end of the junction differs from the germline gene, which may be a read error. This chain uses TRBV27 with TRBJ2-6; D gene uncertain. Germline V gene data show CDR1 as MNHEY and CDR2 as SMNVEV (reference sequence). The CDR3 has 16 residues. The CDR3 DNA reads TGTGCCGGCAGTTTTGGCAGGAACTCTGGGGCCAACGTCCTGACTTTC. Translation gives CAGSFGRNSGANVLTF.

There are a few counts of this clonotype. This chain uses TRBV7-3 with TRBJ2-1, with D uncertain. V shed 3 bases and J shed 7 bases, with 10 bases lying between them. The CDR3 spans 13 residues. Germline CDR1 SGHTA, CDR2 FQGTGA. The CDR3 sequence is CASSFTDRNEQFF. CDR3 DNA sequence: TGTGCCAGCAGCTTTACCGACCGGAATGAGCAGTTCTTC.

This chain connects TRBV6-2 or TRBV6-3 to TRBJ1-1; tentatively, D is TRBD1 (6 bases). Between the trimmed V and J ends, which lost 6 bases and 6 bases, there was a span of 8 bases. Germline-derived CDR1 and CDR2 are MNHEY and SVGEGT. The CDR3 has 11 amino acids. The CDR3 DNA sequence: TGTGCCAGCAGGGGGGCCTCTGAAGCTTTCTTT. It codes for CASRGASEAFF.

This sequence joins TRBV29-1 and TRBJ1-2; 9 nucleotides agree with TRBD1. V shed 6 bases, J shed 3 bases, and the junction held 11 bases outside the gene matches. CDR1 is SQVTM, CDR2 ANQGSEA, per germline. This CDR3 comprises 15 residues. Written as DNA, the CDR3 is TGCAGCGTCCCGGGACAGGGTCTCTTCGACTATGGCTACACCTTC. This encodes CSVPGQGLFDYGYTF. Full variable domain (rest looked up from reference TRBV29-1 and TRBJ1-2): SAVISQKPSRDICQRGTSLTIQCQVDSQVTMMFWYRQQPGQSLTLIATANQGSEATYESGFVIDKFPISRPNLTFSTLTVSNMSPEDSSIYLCSVPGQGLFDYGYTFGSGTRLTVV.

The chain couples TRBV9 to TRBJ2-5, with D possibly TRBD2 on 7 matching bases. The V end lost 2 bases, the J end lost 5 bases, and 16 bases lay between the germline ends. CDR1 SGDLS and CDR2 YYNGEE come from the germline V gene. The CDR3 is made up of 15 amino acids. As DNA, the CDR3 is TGTGCCAGCAGCGTCCCGGGGGGCGGGACGGAGACCCAGTACTTC. Translated, it gives CASSVPGGGTETQYF.

V is TRBV20-1 and J is TRBJ2-5, with D perhaps being TRBD1 or TRBD2 (6 bases each). The end of the DNA is better explained by TRBJ2-7, so the J call may be wrong. This CDR3 has 15 residues. In germline, CDR1 is DFQATT, CDR2 SNEGSKA (reference sequence). CDR3 in DNA: TGCAGTGCTCGGGGGCCGTTCCAGTGGTTCGACGAGCAGTACTTC. This gives the protein CSARGPFQWFDEQYF.

The rearrangement joins TRBV3-1 to TRBJ2-5; the match to TRBD1 covers 8 bases. V lost 7 bases to trimming and J lost 2 bases; unmatched junction nucleotides: 9. CDR1 is LGHDT, CDR2 YNNKEL, per germline (reference sequence). The CDR3 covers 15 residues. This CDR3 is CASTIGTGDQETQYF. The CDR3 nucleotides read TGTGCCAGCACCATTGGGACAGGTGATCAAGAGACCCAGTACTTC.